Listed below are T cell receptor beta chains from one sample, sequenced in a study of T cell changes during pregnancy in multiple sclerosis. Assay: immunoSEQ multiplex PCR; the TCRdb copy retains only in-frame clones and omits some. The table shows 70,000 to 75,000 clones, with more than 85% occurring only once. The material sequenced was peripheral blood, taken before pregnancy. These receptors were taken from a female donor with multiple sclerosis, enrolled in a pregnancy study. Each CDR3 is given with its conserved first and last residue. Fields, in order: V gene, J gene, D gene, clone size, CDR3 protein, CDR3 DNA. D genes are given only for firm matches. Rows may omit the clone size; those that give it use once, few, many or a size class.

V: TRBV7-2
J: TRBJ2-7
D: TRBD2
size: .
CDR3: CASSLGGLAGVYEQYF
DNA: TGTGCCAGCAGCTTAGGGGGCCTAGCGGGAGTCTACGAGCAGTACTTC

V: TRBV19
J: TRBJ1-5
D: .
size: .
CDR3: CASSIDGRWTSNQPQHF
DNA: TGTGCCAGTAGTATAGACGGCAGGTGGACAAGCAATCAGCCCCAGCATTTT

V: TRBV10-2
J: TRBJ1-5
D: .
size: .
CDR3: CASSVGSTGNQPQHF
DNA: TGCGCCAGCAGTGTGGGGAGTACGGGCAATCAGCCCCAGCATTTT

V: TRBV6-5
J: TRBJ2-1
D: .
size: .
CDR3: CASSYSNGGNEQFF
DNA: TGTGCCAGCAGTTACTCCAATGGGGGGAATGAGCAGTTCTTC

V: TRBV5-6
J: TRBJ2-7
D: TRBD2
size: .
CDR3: CASSQSLTSGAPYEQYF
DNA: TGTGCCAGCAGCCAATCCCTAACTAGCGGGGCTCCCTACGAGCAGTACTTC

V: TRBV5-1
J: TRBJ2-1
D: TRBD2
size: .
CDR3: CASKGLAGQFF
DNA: TGCGCCAGCAAGGGGCTAGCGGGACAGTTCTTC

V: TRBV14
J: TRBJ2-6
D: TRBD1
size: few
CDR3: CASSWGQGAGGANVLTF
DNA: TGTGCCAGCAGTTGGGGACAGGGGGCTGGAGGGGCCAACGTCCTGACTTTC

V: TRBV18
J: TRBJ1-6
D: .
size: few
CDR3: CASSPAGPPGSPLHF
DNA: TGTGCCAGCTCACCTGCGGGGCCCCCGGGTTCACCCCTCCACTTT

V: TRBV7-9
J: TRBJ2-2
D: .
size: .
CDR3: CASSSWETGELFF
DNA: TGTGCCAGCAGCTCGTGGGAGACCGGGGAGCTGTTTTTT

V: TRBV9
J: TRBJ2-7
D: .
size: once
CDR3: CASSPDITYEQYF
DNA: TGTGCCAGCAGCCCAGACATTACCTACGAGCAGTACTTC

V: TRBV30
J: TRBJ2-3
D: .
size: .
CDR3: CAWTELAGRADTQYF
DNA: TGTGCCTGGACGGAACTAGCAGGCCGGGCCGATACGCAGTATTTT

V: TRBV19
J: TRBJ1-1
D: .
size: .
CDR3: CASSPTRQTPEAFF
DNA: TGTGCCAGTAGTCCCACCCGACAGACCCCTGAAGCTTTCTTT

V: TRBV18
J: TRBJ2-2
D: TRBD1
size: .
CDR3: CASSPQGQGSNTGELFF
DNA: TGTGCCAGCTCACCCCAGGGACAGGGATCGAACACCGGGGAGCTGTTTTTT

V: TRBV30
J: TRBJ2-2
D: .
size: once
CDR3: CAWMSGAVVGGELFF
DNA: TGTGCCTGGATGTCAGGGGCAGTGGTAGGCGGGGAGCTGTTTTTT

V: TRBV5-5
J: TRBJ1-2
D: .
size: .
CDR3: CASSHGRTPNVGGYTF
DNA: TGTGCCAGCAGCCACGGGCGGACACCTAACGTGGGTGGCTACACCTTC

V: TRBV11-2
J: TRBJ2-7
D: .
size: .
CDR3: CASSFGVRQYF
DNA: TGTGCCAGCAGCTTTGGAGTCAGGCAGTACTTC

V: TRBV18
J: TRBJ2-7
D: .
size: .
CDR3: CASSTNSYEQYF
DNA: TGTGCCAGCTCTACTAATTCCTACGAGCAGTACTTC

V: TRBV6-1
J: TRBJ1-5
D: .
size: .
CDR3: CASSERGGRNQPQHF
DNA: TGTGCCAGCAGTGAAAGGGGAGGTAGGAATCAGCCCCAGCATTTT

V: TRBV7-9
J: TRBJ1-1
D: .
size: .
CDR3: CASSLFRDSMNTEAFF
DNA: TGTGCCAGCAGCTTATTCCGGGATTCCATGAACACTGAAGCTTTCTTT

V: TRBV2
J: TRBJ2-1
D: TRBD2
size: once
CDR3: CASSAASGRNEQFF
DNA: TGTGCCAGCAGTGCAGCTAGCGGGAGAAATGAGCAGTTCTTC

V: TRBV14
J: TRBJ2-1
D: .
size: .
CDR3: CASSLGPDNEQFF
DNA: TGTGCCAGCAGCCTGGGCCCTGACAATGAGCAGTTCTTC

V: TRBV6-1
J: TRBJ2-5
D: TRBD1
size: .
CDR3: CASSEETGGGETQYF
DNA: TGTGCCAGCAGTGAAGAGACAGGGGGCGGAGAGACCCAGTACTTC

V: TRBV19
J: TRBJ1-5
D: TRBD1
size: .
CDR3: CASSPRTGNQPQHF
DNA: TGTGCCAGTAGTCCACGGACAGGGAATCAGCCCCAGCATTTT

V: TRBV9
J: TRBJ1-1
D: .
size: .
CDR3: CASSPLTGSTEAFF
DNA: TGTGCCAGCAGTCCACTTACAGGGTCCACTGAAGCTTTCTTT

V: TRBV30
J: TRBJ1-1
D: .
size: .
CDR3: CAWTTPGGAFF
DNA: TGTGCCTGGACTACACCCGGGGGGGCTTTCTTT

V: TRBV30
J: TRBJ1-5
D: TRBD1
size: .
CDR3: CAWSRQGEWDQPQHF
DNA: TGTGCCTGGTCGAGACAGGGAGAATGGGATCAGCCCCAGCATTTT

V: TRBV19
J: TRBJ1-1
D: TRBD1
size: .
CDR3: CASSWTGSAEAFF
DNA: TGTGCCAGTAGCTGGACAGGTTCAGCTGAAGCTTTCTTT

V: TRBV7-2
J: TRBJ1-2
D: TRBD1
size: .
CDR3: CASSLAARGLDYGYTF
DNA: TGTGCCAGCAGCTTAGCTGCCAGGGGGTTGGACTATGGCTACACCTTC

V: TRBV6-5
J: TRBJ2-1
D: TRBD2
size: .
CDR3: CASMSPGLGSNEQFF
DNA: TGTGCCAGCATGTCCCCGGGACTAGGGTCCAATGAGCAGTTCTTC

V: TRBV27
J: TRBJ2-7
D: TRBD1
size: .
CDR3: CASSLPDREYEQYF
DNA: TGTGCCAGCAGCCTCCCGGACAGGGAGTACGAGCAGTACTTC

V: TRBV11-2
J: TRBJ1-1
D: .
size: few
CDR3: CASRAGRGARTEAFF
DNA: TGTGCCAGCAGAGCAGGCCGTGGGGCACGGACTGAAGCTTTCTTT

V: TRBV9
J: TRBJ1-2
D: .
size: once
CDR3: CASSTQLEGVGYTF
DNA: TGTGCCAGCAGCACCCAATTGGAAGGGGTTGGCTACACCTTC

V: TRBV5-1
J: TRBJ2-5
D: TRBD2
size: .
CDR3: CASSPTSIPETQYF
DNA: TGCGCCAGCAGCCCGACTAGCATTCCTGAGACCCAGTACTTC

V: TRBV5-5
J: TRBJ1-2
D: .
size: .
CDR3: CASLGRGAYGYTF
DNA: TGTGCCAGCCTGGGGAGGGGCGCCTATGGCTACACCTTC

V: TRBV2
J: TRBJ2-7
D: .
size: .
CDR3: CASSESHEQYF
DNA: TGTGCCAGCAGTGAAAGCCACGAGCAGTACTTC

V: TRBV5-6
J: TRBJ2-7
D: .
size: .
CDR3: CASSLNYEQYF
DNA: TGTGCCAGCAGTCTAAACTACGAGCAGTACTTC

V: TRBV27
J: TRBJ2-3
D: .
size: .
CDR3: CASSRSRVLSTDTQYF
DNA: TGTGCCAGCAGTCGAAGCAGGGTTTTGAGCACAGATACGCAGTATTTT

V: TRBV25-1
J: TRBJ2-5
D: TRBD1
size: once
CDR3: CASSEWDRGSETQYF
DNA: TGTGCCAGCAGTGAATGGGACAGGGGGTCTGAGACCCAGTACTTC

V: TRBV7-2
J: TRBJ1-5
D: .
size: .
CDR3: CASSQLGPGDEPQHF
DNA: TGTGCCAGCAGCCAACTCGGGCCGGGGGACGAGCCCCAGCATTTT

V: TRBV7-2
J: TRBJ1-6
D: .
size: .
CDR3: CASSYKGSGSPLHF
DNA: TGTGCCAGCAGCTACAAGGGGTCCGGATCACCCCTCCACTTT

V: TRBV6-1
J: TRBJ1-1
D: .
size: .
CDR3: CATGAVTVNTEAFF
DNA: TGTGCCACAGGGGCGGTCACAGTGAACACTGAAGCTTTCTTT

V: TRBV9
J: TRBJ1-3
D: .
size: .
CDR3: CASSVDRAAGNTIYF
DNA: TGTGCCAGCAGCGTAGACAGGGCGGCTGGAAACACCATATATTTT

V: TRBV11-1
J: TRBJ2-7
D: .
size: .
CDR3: CASSKQGDEQYF
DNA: TGTGCCAGCAGCAAACAGGGCGACGAGCAGTACTTC

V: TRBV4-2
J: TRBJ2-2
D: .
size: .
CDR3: CASSQEHNRVNGELFF
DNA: TGTGCCAGCAGCCAGGAACACAACAGGGTAAACGGGGAGCTGTTTTTT

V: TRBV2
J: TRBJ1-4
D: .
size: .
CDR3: CASRTGSTNEKLFF
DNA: TGTGCCAGCAGGACAGGCTCAACTAATGAAAAACTGTTTTTT

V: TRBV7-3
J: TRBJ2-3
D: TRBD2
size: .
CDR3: CASSDSLSGGDTQYF
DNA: TGTGCCAGCAGCGATTCTCTTTCGGGGGGGGATACGCAGTATTTT

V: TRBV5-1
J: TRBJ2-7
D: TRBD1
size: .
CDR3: CASSPDSGTGFYEQYF
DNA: TGCGCCAGCAGCCCCGACTCCGGGACAGGATTCTACGAGCAGTACTTC

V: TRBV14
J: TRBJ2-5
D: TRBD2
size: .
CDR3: CASSQTTSGEETQYF
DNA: TGTGCCAGCAGCCAAACAACTAGCGGGGAAGAGACCCAGTACTTC

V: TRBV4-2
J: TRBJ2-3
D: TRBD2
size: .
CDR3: CASSWPGLAGGKDTQYF
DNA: TGTGCCAGCAGCTGGCCGGGACTAGCGGGGGGTAAAGATACGCAGTATTTT

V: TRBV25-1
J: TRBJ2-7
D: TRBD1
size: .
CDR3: CASSEGTVSSYEQYF
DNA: TGTGCCAGCAGTGAGGGGACAGTTAGCTCCTACGAGCAGTACTTC

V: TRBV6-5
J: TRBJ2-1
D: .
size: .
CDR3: CASSFVREGFNEQFF
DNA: TGTGCCAGCAGTTTCGTCCGCGAGGGTTTCAATGAGCAGTTCTTC

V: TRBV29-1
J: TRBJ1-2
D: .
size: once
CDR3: CSVEVPQGNGYTF
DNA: TGCAGCGTTGAAGTTCCTCAGGGGAATGGCTACACCTTC

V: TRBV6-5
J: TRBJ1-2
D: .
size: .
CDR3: CASSYFDSGYGYTF
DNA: TGTGCCAGCAGTTACTTTGATTCCGGCTATGGCTACACCTTC